The 23 T cell receptor beta chains reported below all come from one sample, sequenced in a study of blood T cell repertoires in COVID-19. Clones were sequenced by immunoSEQ multiplex PCR, and TCRdb holds only the in-frame ones, with some missing. The sample contains approximately 400,000 clones, around 86% of which appear only once. The material sequenced was PBMCs or T cells enriched from blood (not recorded which). These TCRs come from a woman in her forties or fifties who had recovered from COVID-19.

This sequence joins TRBV30 and TRBJ1-5, with 8 bases lining up with TRBD1. CDR3 length equals 13 residues. CDR1 GTSNPN and CDR2 SVGIG come from the germline V gene (reference sequence). V dropped 4 bases and J dropped 8; count of bases not matched to a gene: 7. The CDR3, as DNA: TGTGCCTGGACACCAGGGGGCCTGGAGCCCCAGCATTTT. Translating it yields CAWTPGGLEPQHF.

The rearrangement joins TRBV5-6 to TRBJ2-1; possibly TRBD1 for D (6 bases). Germline V gene lookup returns CDR1 SGHDT and CDR2 YYEEEE. V shed 0 bases and J shed 7 bases, with 11 bases lying between them. The CDR3 is 14 residues long. CDR3 amino acids: CASSLVQGRNEQFF. The CDR3 DNA reads TGTGCCAGCAGCTTGGTACAGGGTCGTAATGAGCAGTTCTTC.

V is TRBV19 and J is TRBJ2-1; D is possibly TRBD1 (5 bases). V gave up 4 bases and J gave up 7 bases, with 14 bases separating them. The germline V gene encodes CDR1 LNHDA and CDR2 SQIVND (reference sequence). This CDR3 has 14 residues. CDR3 nucleotide sequence: TGTGCCAGTAGTACGAGCCTCCAGGGAAATGAGCAGTTCTTC. Its protein product is CASSTSLQGNEQFF.

In regard to this clone: The junction departs from germline at one end; a sequencing error may be responsible. The chain uses TRBV5-1 and TRBJ1-2; possible D gene TRBD1, 5 bases. The CDR3 covers 16 residues. Germline V CDR1 and CDR2: SGHRS, YFSETQ. The CDR3 sequence is CASSLGLSTGSYGYTF. The CDR3 DNA sequence: TGCGCCAGCAGTTTGGGACTAAGTACGGGTAGCTATGGCTACACCTTC.

The chain is built from TRBV9 and TRBJ2-1; D is undetermined. CDR3 length: 14 residues. Germline CDR1 is SGDLS and CDR2 is YYNGEE. With 0 bases removed from V and 12 bases from J, the gap between germline ends came to 16 bases. CDR3 nucleotides: TGTGCCAGCAGCGTAGCGAGTGACCGCCTAGGGCAGTTCTTC. Its translation: CASSVASDRLGQFF.

This clone was counted only a few times. The chain has TRBV5-1 and TRBJ2-7; D gene ambiguous. This CDR3 comprises 13 residues. Deletions cut 4 bases from V and 6 bases from J, with 14 bases between. The germline CDR1 and CDR2 sequences are SGHRS and YFSETQ. The CDR3 nucleotides read TGCGCCAGCAGCCCGTTGTCAGGCCCCGAGCAGTACTTC. This gives the protein CASSPLSGPEQYF. Drawing the rest from reference TRBV5-1 and TRBJ2-7, the complete variable domain is KAGVTQTPRYLIKTRGQQVTLSCSPISGHRSVSWYQQTPGQGLQFLFEYFSETQRNKGNFPGRFSGRQFSNSRSEMNVSTLELGDSALYLCASSPLSGPEQYFGPGTRLTVT.

The chain employs TRBV2 and TRBJ1-1; D may be TRBD1 (5 bases). Trimming left V 6 bases short and J 6 bases short, with 14 bases between. CDR1 and CDR2 (germline): SNHLY, FYNNEI. The CDR3 covers 13 residues. The CDR3 is CASRRGRGAEAFF. The CDR3 DNA reads as TGTGCCAGCAGGCGGGGCCGGGGCGCTGAAGCTTTCTTT.

The gene calls are TRBV5-6 and TRBJ2-7; 8 bases line up with TRBD1. J was trimmed by 2 bases and V by 2 bases; bases with no gene match: 9. This CDR3 is built from 16 residues. Germline CDR1 is SGHDT and CDR2 is YYEEEE. CDR3 in amino acids: CASSLRTGQKPYEQYF. The CDR3, as DNA: TGTGCCAGCAGCTTAAGGACAGGGCAAAAACCCTACGAGCAGTACTTC.

The chain employs TRBV28 and TRBJ1-4; 7 bases fit TRBD1. The ends lost 4 bases at V and 7 bases at J; junction bases unmatched: 9. The CDR3 has 15 amino acids. Looked up from germline, CDR1 is MDHEN and CDR2 is SYDVKM. The CDR3 reads CASSSLTGMGEKLFF. CDR3 in DNA: TGTGCCAGCAGTTCCTTGACAGGGATGGGTGAAAAACTGTTTTTT.

The rearrangement links TRBV19 to TRBJ2-5; 12 nucleotides match TRBD2. The germline V gene encodes CDR1 LNHDA and CDR2 SQIVND (reference sequence). Trimming removed 4 bases from V and 5 bases from J; junction bases left unmatched: 11. The CDR3 consists of 17 residues. CDR3 coding DNA: TGTGCCAGTAGTAACCGGAGACTAGCGGGAGTATTTGAGACCCAGTACTTC. This gives the protein CASSNRRLAGVFETQYF.

V and J are TRBV3-1 (or the pseudogene TRBV3-2) and TRBJ2-5; weak D call: TRBD2 (5 bases). Germline values: CDR1 LGHDT, CDR2 YNNKEL (reference sequence). Trimming left V 0 bases short and J 4 bases short, with 12 bases between. The length of the CDR3 is 15 residues. In nucleotides, the CDR3 is TGTGCCAGCAGCCAAGATCCGGGATCGCGAGAGACCCAGTACTTC. The encoded protein is CASSQDPGSRETQYF.

CDR3 sequence reads: CASSQERLLTGELFF. The CDR3 nucleotides read TGCGCCAGCAGCCAAGAAAGACTGCTCACCGGGGAGCTGTTTTTT. The chain combines TRBV4-1 with TRBJ2-2; D remains ambiguous. The germline CDR1 and CDR2 sequences are MGHRA and YSYEKL. Trimming cost V 0 bases and J 4 bases, with 9 bases left between them. The CDR3 totals 15 residues.

The rearrangement links TRBV4-2 to TRBJ1-4, with 8 bases matching TRBD1. Germline-derived CDR1 and CDR2 are LGHNA and YNFKEQ. V was pared by 0 bases and J by 8 bases, with 8 bases of the junction left unmatched. The CDR3 contains 16 residues. CDR3 sequence: CASSQDPQGAREKLFF. The CDR3 DNA is TGTGCCAGCAGCCAAGATCCCCAGGGGGCTCGGGAAAAACTGTTTTTT.

V gene TRBV27 combines with J gene TRBJ1-2; 9 nucleotides align to TRBD1. With V trimmed by 4 bases and J by 4 bases, 4 bases remained unmatched. CDR3 length equals 14 residues. Germline CDR1 MNHEY, CDR2 SMNVEV (reference sequence). Here the CDR3 DNA reads TGTGCCAGCAGTTCGCCGGGACAGGGCTATGGCTACACCTTC. Encoded protein: CASSSPGQGYGYTF.

This chain uses TRBV5-6 with TRBJ1-1; no definite D call. CDR3 length: 13 residues. Germline V CDR1 and CDR2: SGHDT, YYEEEE. V was pared by 2 bases and J by 1 base, with 6 bases between. Written as DNA, the CDR3 is TGTGCCAGCAGCTTCCCAGGGAACACTGAAGCTTTCTTT. It translates to CASSFPGNTEAFF.

J is TRBJ1-2 and V is TRBV7-3, with 9 bases identical to TRBD1. CDR1 is SGHTA and CDR2 is FQGTGA in the germline V gene. This CDR3 is 12 amino acids long. After removal of 8 bases from V and 8 bases from J, the junction contained 6 bases not matched to a gene. For the CDR3, the DNA is TGTGCCAGCGGGACAGGGTTCGGCGGCTACACCTTC. Its translation is CASGTGFGGYTF.

This clone has only one observation. One end of the junction does not line up with germline, which may come from a read error. V usage is TRBV19 and J usage is TRBJ2-3, with D perhaps matching TRBD2 (5 bases). Germline CDR1 and CDR2: LNHDA and SQIVND (reference sequence). The CDR3 is 14 amino acids. The CDR3 region is CASSIDAEVDTQYF. The DNA of the CDR3 is TGTGCCAGTAGCATAGACGCGGAGGTAGATACGCAGTATTTT. The variable domain in full, with the rest retrieved from reference TRBV19 and TRBJ2-3, is DGGITQSPKYLFRKEGQNVTLSCEQNLNHDAMYWYRQDPGQGLRLIYYSQIVNDFQKGDIAEGYSVSREKKESFPLTVTSAQKNPTAFYLCASSIDAEVDTQYFGPGTRLTVL.

This clone was observed a single time. The rearrangement links TRBV5-4 to TRBJ1-6, with D hard to call. This CDR3 is built from 16 residues. Germline V gene sequence: CDR1 SGHNT, CDR2 YYREEE (reference sequence). Trimming left V 1 base short and J 3 bases short, with 11 bases between. CDR3: CASSLHQANYNSPLHF. The CDR3 DNA follows: TGTGCCAGCAGCTTGCATCAGGCAAACTATAATTCACCCCTCCACTTT.

As DNA, the CDR3 is TGTGCCAGCAGCTTCAAAACAGGCCAAGAGACCCAGTACTTC. Its translation: CASSFKTGQETQYF. The rearrangement uses TRBV5-6 and TRBJ2-5; D possibly corresponds to TRBD1 (5 bases). Trimming removed 2 bases from V and 1 base from J, with 9 bases in between. CDR3 length equals 14 residues. The germline CDR1 and CDR2 sequences are SGHDT and YYEEEE.

The rearrangement joins TRBV4-1 to TRBJ2-7; weak D call: TRBD1 (7 bases). Germline assignment: CDR1 MGHRA and CDR2 YSYEKL. This CDR3 region has 16 residues. Trimming removed 4 bases at V and 3 bases at J, with 19 bases between. DNA for the CDR3: TGCGCCAGCAGCCCTCTACACGGCAGGGGGGACTACGAGCAGTACTTC. Protein sequence: CASSPLHGRGDYEQYF.

This sequence joins TRBV18 and TRBJ2-1, with TRBD1 matching 9 bases. The CDR3 totals 16 residues. The germline gives CDR1 KGHSH, CDR2 LQKENI. V lost 5 bases, J lost 8 bases, and 13 bases stayed unmatched. The CDR3 coding sequence is TGTGCCAGCTCAGGCTTAACAGGGGGCGAACTGGATGAGCAGTTCTTC. This sequence encodes CASSGLTGGELDEQFF.

This sequence joins TRBV4-1 and TRBJ1-3; 8 nucleotides match TRBD1. The junction had 10 bases not matched to a gene; V was cut back by 8 bases and J by 4 bases. The CDR3 totals 15 residues. Germline loops: CDR1 MGHRA, CDR2 YSYEKL. CDR3 amino acids: CASQDRALIGNTIYF. In DNA, the CDR3 is TGCGCCAGCCAGGACAGGGCGCTCATAGGAAACACCATATATTTT.

The chain recombines TRBV18 with TRBJ1-1, with 9 positions matching TRBD1. This CDR3 has 17 residues. Germline values: CDR1 KGHSH, CDR2 LQKENI. J lost 4 bases, V lost 3 bases, and 12 bases had no gene match. The CDR3 DNA follows: TGTGCCAGCTCACCCCGGAGACAGGGGGTATGGGGCACTGAAGCTTTCTTT. It is translated as CASSPRRQGVWGTEAFF.